The clone carrying this T cell receptor beta chain came up once. The data belong to a study of graft-versus-host responses after intestinal transplantation. The CDR3 extends over 16 amino acids. The V and J ends lost 5 bases and 1 base, in that order; junction bases with no gene match: 3. Germline CDR1 is SQVTM and CDR2 is ANQGSEA. The repertoire was sequenced with immunoSEQ multiplex PCR; TCRdb's copy has only in-frame clones and lacks some. The table shows tens of thousands of clones, with roughly 89% occurring only once. Sample: bone marrow, taken approximately 740 days after intestinal transplantation. This sequence originates from a human patient who received an intestinal transplant, so some T cells may come from the graft donor. This rearrangement joins TRBV29-1 to TRBJ2-1; the match to TRBD2 covers 15 bases. CDR3 region: CSVWTSGGASYNEQFF. CDR3 nucleotides: TGCAGCGTTTGGACTAGCGGGGGGGCGTCCTACAATGAGCAGTTCTTC.